The sequence of this TCR beta chain was determined in a study of CD8 T cells in ankylosing spondylitis. Whole-study findings and limits: Significantly higher representation of disease-linked clones was reported for matched ankylosing spondylitis synovial fluid. Some of the motif variants had earlier been found in reactive arthritis patients' fluid and blood.

This CDR3 spans 16 amino acids. V dropped 0 bases and J dropped 0 bases, with 13 bases sitting between them. Germline lookup yields CDR1 SGHKS and CDR2 YYEKEE (reference sequence). For this clonotype: As yet, its antigen is unknown.

Each CDR3 protein gets one entry after TCRdb re-called the 5' RACE reads with MiXCR. The repertoire holds around 330,000 distinct CDR3 sequences, with roughly 11% as singletons. Source material: blood, either unsorted or a sorted T cell fraction (not recorded which). This receptor was obtained from a female donor with ankylosing spondylitis or in good health (not recorded which). The rearrangement links TRBV5-5 to TRBJ2-7; a weak D match, TRBD2 (7 bases). The CDR3 coding sequence is TGTGCCAGCAGCTTGGTGGGCGGGGGCCCCTCCTACGAGCAGTACTTC. Translating it yields CASSLVGGGPSYEQYF.